This T cell receptor beta chain stems from a study of CD8+ T cells in alopecia areata. The V end was cut by 3 bases, the J end by 5 bases, with 10 bases between. CDR3 length: 14 residues. Germline V gene sequence: CDR1 SGHTA, CDR2 FQGNSA. RNA was isolated and reverse transcribed to cDNA, the sequencing template. Clones were sequenced by immunoSEQ multiplex PCR, and TCRdb holds only the in-frame ones, with some missing. The sample carries some 170,000 clones, 67% recorded once. This clonotype was sampled from a human donor with alopecia areata. This chain connects TRBV7-2 to TRBJ1-4; D remains ambiguous. Sequencing used CD8+ T cells sorted from blood, obtained at week 0. The CDR3 region has the DNA TGTGCCAGCAGCTTGAACAGACCGAATGAAAAACTGTTTTTT. Translating it yields CASSLNRPNEKLFF.